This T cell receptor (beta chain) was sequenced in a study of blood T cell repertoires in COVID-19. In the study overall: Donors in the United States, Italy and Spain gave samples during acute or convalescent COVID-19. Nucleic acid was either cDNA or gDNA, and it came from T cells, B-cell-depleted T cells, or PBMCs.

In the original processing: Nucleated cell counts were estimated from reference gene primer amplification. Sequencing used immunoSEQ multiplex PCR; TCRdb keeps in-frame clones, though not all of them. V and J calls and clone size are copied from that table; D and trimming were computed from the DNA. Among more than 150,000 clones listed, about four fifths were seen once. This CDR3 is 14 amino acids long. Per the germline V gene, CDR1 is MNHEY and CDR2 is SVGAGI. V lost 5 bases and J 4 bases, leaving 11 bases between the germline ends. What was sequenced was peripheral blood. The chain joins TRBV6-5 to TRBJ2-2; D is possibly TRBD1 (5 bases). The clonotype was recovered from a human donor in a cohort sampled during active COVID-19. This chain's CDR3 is CASSLSGLTGELFF. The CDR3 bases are TGTGCCAGCAGTCTATCAGGGCTCACCGGGGAGCTGTTTTTT.